These T cell receptor beta chains were read from a single sample in a study of beta chain features in type 1 diabetes. Generated by immunoSEQ multiplex PCR, the TCRdb table keeps only in-frame clones and is missing some. The data hold roughly 260,000 clones, with 20% observed a single time. The sequenced sample was naive CD4+ T cells from blood. These receptors all stem from a woman in her thirties or forties with type 1 diabetes. Both conserved end residues are part of each CDR3. The D gene is left open where the match is weak. The size of a clone is reported for some rows only, either as once, few or many, or as a class for expanded clones.

j_gene: TRBJ1-1
v_gene: TRBV19
d_gene: TRBD1
abundance: .
CDR3nt: TGTGCCACTCTGGACAGGGGGCTATTGGGCACTGAAGCTTTCTTT
CDR3aa: CATLDRGLLGTEAFF

j_gene: TRBJ1-1
v_gene: TRBV19
d_gene: TRBD1
abundance: .
CDR3nt: TGTGCCAGTAGTATTCGGACAGGTATCACTGAAGCTTTCTTT
CDR3aa: CASSIRTGITEAFF

j_gene: TRBJ1-6
v_gene: TRBV5-1
d_gene: TRBD1
abundance: .
CDR3nt: TGCGCCAGCAGCTCAGGGGACAGCTTTAATTCACCCCTCCACTTT
CDR3aa: CASSSGDSFNSPLHF

j_gene: TRBJ2-6
v_gene: TRBV4-3
d_gene: .
abundance: .
CDR3nt: TGCGCCAGCAGCCACTTCTCTGGGGCCAACGTCCTGACTTTC
CDR3aa: CASSHFSGANVLTF

j_gene: TRBJ1-2
v_gene: TRBV30
d_gene: .
abundance: .
CDR3nt: TGTGCCTGGAGTGAGAGGGGGTCAACCAACTATGGCTACACCTTC
CDR3aa: CAWSERGSTNYGYTF

j_gene: TRBJ2-3
v_gene: TRBV7-9
d_gene: TRBD2
abundance: few
CDR3nt: TGTGCCAGCAGCAACCCGGGACTAGCGGTGGTGGGAGATACGCAGTATTTT
CDR3aa: CASSNPGLAVVGDTQYF

j_gene: TRBJ1-1
v_gene: TRBV4-2
d_gene: TRBD1
abundance: .
CDR3nt: TGTGCCAGCAGCCAAGGTGGGACAGGGCCTTCTGAAGCTTTCTTT
CDR3aa: CASSQGGTGPSEAFF

j_gene: TRBJ1-5
v_gene: TRBV4-3
d_gene: .
abundance: once
CDR3nt: TGCGCCAGCAGCCAAGAAAGGCGGGGGGGACAGCCCCAGCATTTT
CDR3aa: CASSQERRGGQPQHF

j_gene: TRBJ1-2
v_gene: TRBV28
d_gene: .
abundance: .
CDR3nt: TGTGCCAGCGCGACAGCTGGTAACTATGGCTACACCTTC
CDR3aa: CASATAGNYGYTF

j_gene: TRBJ2-7
v_gene: TRBV30
d_gene: TRBD1
abundance: .
CDR3nt: TGTGCCTGGTCCAGGGGGCCCTACGAGCAGTACTTC
CDR3aa: CAWSRGPYEQYF

j_gene: TRBJ2-5
v_gene: TRBV18
d_gene: .
abundance: few
CDR3nt: TGTGCCAGCTCACCACAAGCAGGGGTCCAAGAGACCCAGTACTTC
CDR3aa: CASSPQAGVQETQYF

j_gene: TRBJ1-1
v_gene: TRBV29-1
d_gene: .
abundance: .
CDR3nt: TGCAGCGTTGAGGGGGCGAACACTGAAGCTTTCTTT
CDR3aa: CSVEGANTEAFF

j_gene: TRBJ2-7
v_gene: TRBV25-1
d_gene: TRBD2
abundance: few
CDR3nt: TGTGCCAGCAGACTAGCGGGAGGTTACGAGCAGTACTTC
CDR3aa: CASRLAGGYEQYF